The T cell receptor (beta chain) described here comes from a study of cytomegalovirus exposure and HLA in healthy donors. Study at large: The study placed over 65% of its roughly 430 genotyped donors in the Caucasian-associated ancestry cluster. Study findings and constraints: Reportedly, TCR beta sequences accurately predicted HLA-A and HLA-B alleles in most subjects. TCR sequences were mostly rare, though some public TCRs occurred in many donors.

Note on this clone: Antigen specificity is unknown.

Vbeta (60) and Jbeta (13) primers were used in the PCR. TCRdb keeps only in-frame clones here, not all; method: immunoSEQ multiplex PCR. This sample's clone table lists 65,000 to 95,000 clones. CDR1 LGHNA and CDR2 YSLEER come from the germline V gene. The CDR3 contains 16 residues. V was clipped by 4 bases and J by 3 bases; unmatched bases: 8. The receptor was derived from a man younger than 45 in good health and CMV-seronegative. The rearrangement uses TRBV4-3 and TRBJ2-7; 11 bases align to TRBD1. Source material: PBMCs. CDR3 loop: CASSPIIGTGGYEQYF. In DNA, the CDR3 is TGCGCCAGCAGCCCCATCATCGGGACAGGGGGCTACGAGCAGTACTTC.